A selection of T cell receptor beta chains follows, all from one sample in a study of regulatory T cells in long-lasting Graves disease. TCRdb recomputed calls from the multiplex PCR reads with MiXCR, one row per CDR3 protein. The sample records some 370,000 distinct CDR3 sequences, about a fifth being singletons. The sequences come from peripheral blood mononuclear cells (PBMCs), collected when the disease was refractory, from a patient treated with antithyroid drugs. The origin of the receptors is a female donor with Graves disease. CDR3s include the opening cysteine and the closing phenylalanine or tryptophan. Each record gives: V gene, J gene, clone size, D gene, CDR3 DNA, CDR3 protein. A D gene is named only where the DNA matches it firmly. Expanded clones are given a class, and other clones once, few, many or no size at all.

TRBV24-1	TRBJ2-7	few	.	TGTGCCACCAGTGCCGGTCCGCCCTACGAGCAGTACTTC	CATSAGPPYEQYF
TRBV28	TRBJ1-2	many	.	TGTGCCAGCAGCGCGGCCGCTAACTATGGCTACACCTTC	CASSAAANYGYTF
TRBV20-1	TRBJ2-7	many	.	TGCAGTGCCGGTGGTCAAGAGCCACTCTACGAGCAGTACTTC	CSAGGQEPLYEQYF
TRBV7-2	TRBJ2-5	many	TRBD2	TGTGCCAGCAGCGCCGGACTAGCGGGAGCAGTCGGAGAGACCCAGTACTTC	CASSAGLAGAVGETQYF
TRBV20-1	TRBJ2-7	.	TRBD2	TGCAGTGCTAGACGCGCGTCAACTAGCGGGCCGGGTGAGGAGTACTTC	CSARRASTSGPGEEYF
TRBV20-1	TRBJ2-1	few	TRBD2	TGCAGTGCTAGAGATTCGGGGACTAGTCGAGTTGGGTACAATGAGCAGTTCTTC	CSARDSGTSRVGYNEQFF
TRBV27	TRBJ1-4	many	.	TGTGCCAGCAGTCGGGGGGGACTTAATGAAAAACTGTTTTTT	CASSRGGLNEKLFF
TRBV7-2	TRBJ2-7	.	TRBD2	TGTGCCAGCAGCCCAGAGGGACTAGCGGTTTACGAGCAGTACTTC	CASSPEGLAVYEQYF
TRBV11-2	TRBJ2-7	many	.	TGTGCCAGCAGCTTTACCGGGAGCTCCTACGAGCAGTACTTC	CASSFTGSSYEQYF
TRBV30	TRBJ2-4	.	TRBD2	TGTGCCTGGAGTGTTGGTAGGACTAGCGGGATTGGAAACATTCAGTACTTC	CAWSVGRTSGIGNIQYF
TRBV28	TRBJ2-5	many	.	TGTGCCAACAGTTTACACCAGAACAGGGAGGGGATGGAGACCCAGTACTTC	CANSLHQNREGMETQYF
TRBV9	TRBJ2-7	many	.	TGTGCCAGCAGCACCCGAGCGGGCGGAGCAAGCGAGCAGTACTTC	CASSTRAGGASEQYF